This T cell receptor (beta chain) originates from a study of blood T cell repertoires in COVID-19. Background on the study: Researchers got acute and convalescent COVID-19 samples from the United States, Italy and Spain. In each case, the material was cDNA or gDNA derived from T cells, B-cell-depleted T cells, or PBMCs.

The authors' processing: Estimation of nucleated cell counts relied on the amplification of reference gene primers. The data were produced by immunoSEQ multiplex PCR, yet TCRdb's version contains in-frame clones alone and is incomplete. V, J and clone size are those of that table, while D and trimming were read from the DNA. The sample yields tens of thousands of clones, 75% to 90% seen once. V gave up 4 bases and J gave up 4 bases; unmatched junction bases: 9. Germline V CDR1 and CDR2: MGHRA, YSYEKL. The CDR3 length is 16 residues. The sequence derives from a human donor with active COVID-19. The donor label of this sample is uncertain. The sequencing input was peripheral blood. The chain employs TRBV4-1 and TRBJ1-4, with 7 bases identical to TRBD1. Here the CDR3 reads CASSLIQGPFNEKLFF. The CDR3, as DNA: TGCGCCAGCAGCCTTATACAGGGGCCTTTTAATGAAAAACTGTTTTTT.